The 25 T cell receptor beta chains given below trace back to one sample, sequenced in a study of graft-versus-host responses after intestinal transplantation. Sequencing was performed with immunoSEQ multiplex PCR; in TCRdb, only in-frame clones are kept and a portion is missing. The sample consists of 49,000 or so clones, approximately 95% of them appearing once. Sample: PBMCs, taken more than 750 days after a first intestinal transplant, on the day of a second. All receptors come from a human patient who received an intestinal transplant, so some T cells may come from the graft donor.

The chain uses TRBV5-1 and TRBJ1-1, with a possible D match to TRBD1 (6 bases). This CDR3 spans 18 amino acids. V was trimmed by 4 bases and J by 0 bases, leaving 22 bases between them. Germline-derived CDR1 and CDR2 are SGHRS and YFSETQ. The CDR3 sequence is CASSRSRTQGSMNTEAFF. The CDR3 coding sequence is TGCGCCAGCAGCCGGTCGAGAACTCAGGGGTCCATGAACACTGAAGCTTTCTTT.

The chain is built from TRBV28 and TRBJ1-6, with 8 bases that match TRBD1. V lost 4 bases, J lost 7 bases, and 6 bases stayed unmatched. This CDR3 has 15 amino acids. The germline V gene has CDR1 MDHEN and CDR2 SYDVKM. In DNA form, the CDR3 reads TGTGCCAGCAGTTCCAGGACAGGGCCGAATTCACCCCTCCACTTT. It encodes CASSSRTGPNSPLHF.

The CDR3 bases are TGTGCCAGCAGCTTACGGGACGAGCAGTACTTC. Its translation is CASSLRDEQYF. The chain recombines TRBV7-9 with TRBJ2-7; D ambiguous. Germline values: CDR1 SEHNR, CDR2 FQNEAQ (reference sequence). CDR3 length: 11 amino acids. Trimming took 2 bases from V and 5 from J, leaving 4 bases between them.

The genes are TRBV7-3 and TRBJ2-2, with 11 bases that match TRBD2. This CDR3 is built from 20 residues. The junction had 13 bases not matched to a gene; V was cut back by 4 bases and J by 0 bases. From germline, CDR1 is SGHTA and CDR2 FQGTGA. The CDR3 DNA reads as TGTGCCAGCAGCTCTACCCGACTAGCGGGACCTACATCGAACACCGGGGAGCTGTTTTTT. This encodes CASSSTRLAGPTSNTGELFF.

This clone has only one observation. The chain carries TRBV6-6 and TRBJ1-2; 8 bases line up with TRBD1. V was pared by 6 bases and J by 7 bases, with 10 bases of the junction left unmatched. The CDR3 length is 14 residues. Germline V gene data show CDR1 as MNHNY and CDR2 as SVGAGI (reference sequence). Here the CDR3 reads CASSPPSGGFGYTF. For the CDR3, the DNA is TGTGCCAGCAGCCCCCCGTCAGGGGGCTTTGGCTACACCTTC.

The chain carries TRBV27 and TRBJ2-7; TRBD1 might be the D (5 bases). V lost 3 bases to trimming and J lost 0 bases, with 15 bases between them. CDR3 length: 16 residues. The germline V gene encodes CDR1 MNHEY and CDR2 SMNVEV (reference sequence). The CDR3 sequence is CASSFNPYRSSYEQYF. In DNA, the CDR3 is TGTGCCAGCAGTTTCAACCCTTACAGGAGCTCCTACGAGCAGTACTTC.

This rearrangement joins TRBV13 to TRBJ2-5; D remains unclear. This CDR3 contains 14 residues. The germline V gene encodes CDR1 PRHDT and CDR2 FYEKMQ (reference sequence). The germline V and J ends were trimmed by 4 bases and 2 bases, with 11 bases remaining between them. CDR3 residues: CASSSRAGQETQYF. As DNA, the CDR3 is TGTGCCAGCAGCTCAAGGGCCGGTCAAGAGACCCAGTACTTC.

The CDR3 bases are TGTGCCAGTCGGGGACTAGCGGTCTACAATGAGCAGTTCTTC. It encodes CASRGLAVYNEQFF. V is TRBV27 and J is TRBJ2-1, with 11 bases identical to TRBD2. With V trimmed by 9 bases and J by 3 bases, 4 bases remained unmatched. CDR1 is MNHEY and CDR2 is SMNVEV in the germline V gene (reference sequence). The CDR3 has 14 amino acids.

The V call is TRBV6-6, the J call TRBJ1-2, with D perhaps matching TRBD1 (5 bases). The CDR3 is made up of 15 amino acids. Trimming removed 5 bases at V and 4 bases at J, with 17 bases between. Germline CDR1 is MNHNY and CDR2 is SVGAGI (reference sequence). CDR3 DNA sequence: TGTGCCAGCAGTGATCCGGGACGGGGGTTCTATGGCTACACCTTC. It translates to CASSDPGRGFYGYTF.

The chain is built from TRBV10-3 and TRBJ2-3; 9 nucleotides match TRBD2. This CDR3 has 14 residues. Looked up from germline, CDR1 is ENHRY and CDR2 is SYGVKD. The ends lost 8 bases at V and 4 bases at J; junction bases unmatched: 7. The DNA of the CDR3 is TGTGCCATCGGGACTAGCTTGGGGCCAGATACGCAGTATTTT. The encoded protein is CAIGTSLGPDTQYF.

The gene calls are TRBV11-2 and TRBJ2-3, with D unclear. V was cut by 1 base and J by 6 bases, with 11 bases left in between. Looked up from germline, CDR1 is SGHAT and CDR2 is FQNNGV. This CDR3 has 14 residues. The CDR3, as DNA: TGTGCCAGCAGCTTAGTGTCTCAGATGGATACGCAGTATTTT. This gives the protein CASSLVSQMDTQYF.

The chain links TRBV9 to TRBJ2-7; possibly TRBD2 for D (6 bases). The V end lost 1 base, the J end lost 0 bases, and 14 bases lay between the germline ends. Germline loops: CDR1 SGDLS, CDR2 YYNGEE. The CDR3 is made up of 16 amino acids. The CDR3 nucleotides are TGTGCCAGCAGCGTACAAGCGGGCGCCCCCTCCTACGAGCAGTACTTC. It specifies CASSVQAGAPSYEQYF.

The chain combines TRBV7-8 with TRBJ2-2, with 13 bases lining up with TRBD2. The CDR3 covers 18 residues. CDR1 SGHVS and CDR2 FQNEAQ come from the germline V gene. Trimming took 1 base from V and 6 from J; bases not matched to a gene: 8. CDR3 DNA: TGTGCCAGCAGCTTAGGTAGGACTAGCGGGAGAGGCGCCGGGGAGCTGTTTTTT. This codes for CASSLGRTSGRGAGELFF.

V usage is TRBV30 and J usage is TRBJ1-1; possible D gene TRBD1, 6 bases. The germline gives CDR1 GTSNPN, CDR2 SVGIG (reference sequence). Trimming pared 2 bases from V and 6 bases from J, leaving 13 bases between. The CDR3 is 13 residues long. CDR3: CAWSLGGGAEAFF. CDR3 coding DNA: TGTGCCTGGAGTCTAGGCGGGGGCGCTGAAGCTTTCTTT. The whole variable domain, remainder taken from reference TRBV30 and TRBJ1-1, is SQTIHQWPATLVQPVGSPLSLECTVEGTSNPNLYWYRQAAGRGLQLLFYSVGIGQISSEVPQNLSASRPQDRQFILSSKKLLLSDSGFYLCAWSLGGGAEAFFGQGTRLTVV.

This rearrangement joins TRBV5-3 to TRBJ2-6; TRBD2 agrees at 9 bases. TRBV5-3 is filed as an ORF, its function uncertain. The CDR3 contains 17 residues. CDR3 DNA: TGTGCGCCGAACCGGGTAGCGGGAGCGGAGGGGGCCAACGTCCTGACTTTC. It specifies CAPNRVAGAEGANVLTF.

The CDR3 sequence: CASSPRADRVYQPQHF. CDR3 in DNA: TGTGCCAGCAGTCCCAGGGCGGACAGGGTGTATCAGCCCCAGCATTTT. The chain joins TRBV27 to TRBJ1-5; 8 bases map to TRBD1. CDR1 and CDR2 (germline): MNHEY, SMNVEV (reference sequence). J lost 5 bases, V lost 5 bases, and 11 bases had no gene match. The CDR3 totals 16 residues.

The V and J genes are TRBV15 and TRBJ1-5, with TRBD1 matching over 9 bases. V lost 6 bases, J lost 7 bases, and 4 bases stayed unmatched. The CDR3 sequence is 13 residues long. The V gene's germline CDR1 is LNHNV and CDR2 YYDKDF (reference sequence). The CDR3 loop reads CATRGQGGQPQHF. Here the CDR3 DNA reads TGTGCCACCAGGGGACAGGGTGGACAGCCCCAGCATTTT.

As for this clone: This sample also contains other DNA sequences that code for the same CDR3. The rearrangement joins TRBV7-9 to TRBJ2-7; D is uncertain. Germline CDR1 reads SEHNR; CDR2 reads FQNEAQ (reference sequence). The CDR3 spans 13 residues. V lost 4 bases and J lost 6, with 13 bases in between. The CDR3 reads CASSSYQNGEQYF. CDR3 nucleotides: TGTGCCAGCAGCTCTTACCAAAACGGCGAGCAGTACTTC. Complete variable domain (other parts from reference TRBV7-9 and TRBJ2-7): DTGVSQNPRHKITKRGQNVTFRCDPISEHNRLYWYRQTLGQGPEFLTYFQNEAQLEKSRLLSDRFSAERPKGSFSTLEIQRTEQGDSAMYLCASSSYQNGEQYFGPGTRLTVT.

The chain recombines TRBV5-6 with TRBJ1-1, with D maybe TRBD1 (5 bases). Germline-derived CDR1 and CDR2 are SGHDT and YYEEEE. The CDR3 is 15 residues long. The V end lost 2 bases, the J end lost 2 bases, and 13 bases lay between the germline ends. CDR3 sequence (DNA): TGTGCCAGCAGCTTACTCAACCGGGACAACACTGAAGCTTTCTTT. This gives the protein CASSLLNRDNTEAFF.

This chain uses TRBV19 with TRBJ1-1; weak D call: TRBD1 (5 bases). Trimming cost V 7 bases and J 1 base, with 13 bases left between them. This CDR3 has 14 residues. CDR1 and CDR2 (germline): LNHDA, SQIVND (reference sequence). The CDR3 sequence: CASKSGTTNTEAFF. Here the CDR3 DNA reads TGTGCCAGTAAGTCCGGGACGACGAACACTGAAGCTTTCTTT.

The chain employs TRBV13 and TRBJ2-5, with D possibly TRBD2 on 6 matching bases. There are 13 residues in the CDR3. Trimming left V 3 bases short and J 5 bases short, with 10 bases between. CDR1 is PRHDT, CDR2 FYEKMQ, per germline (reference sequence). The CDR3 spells CASSFLRGETQYF. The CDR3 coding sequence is TGTGCCAGCAGCTTTTTGCGGGGTGAGACCCAGTACTTC.

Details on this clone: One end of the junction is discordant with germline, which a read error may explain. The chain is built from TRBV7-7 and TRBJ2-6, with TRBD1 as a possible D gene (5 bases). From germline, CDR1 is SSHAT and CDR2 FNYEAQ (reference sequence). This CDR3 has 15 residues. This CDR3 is CASSQDISGANVLTF. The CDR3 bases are TGTGCTAGCAGCCAGGACATCTCTGGGGCCAACGTCCTGACTTTC. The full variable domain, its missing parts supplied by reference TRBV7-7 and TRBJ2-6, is GAGVSQSPRYKVTKRGQDVTLRCDPISSHATLYWYQQALGQGPEFLTYFNYEAQPDKSGLPSDRFSAERPEGSISTLTIQRTEQRDSAMYRCASSQDISGANVLTFGAGSRLTVL.

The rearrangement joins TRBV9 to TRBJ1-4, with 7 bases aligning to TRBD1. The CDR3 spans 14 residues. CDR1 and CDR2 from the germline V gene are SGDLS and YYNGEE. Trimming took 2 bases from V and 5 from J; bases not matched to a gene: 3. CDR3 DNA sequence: TGTGCCAGCAGCGTGGAAGGGGGCAATGAAAAACTGTTTTTT. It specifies CASSVEGGNEKLFF.

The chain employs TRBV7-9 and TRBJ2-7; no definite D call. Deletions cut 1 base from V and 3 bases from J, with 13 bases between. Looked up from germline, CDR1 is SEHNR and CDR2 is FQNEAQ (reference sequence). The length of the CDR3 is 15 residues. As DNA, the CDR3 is TGTGCCAGCAGCTTAGACCCGGATCCTCTCTACGAGCAGTACTTC. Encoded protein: CASSLDPDPLYEQYF.

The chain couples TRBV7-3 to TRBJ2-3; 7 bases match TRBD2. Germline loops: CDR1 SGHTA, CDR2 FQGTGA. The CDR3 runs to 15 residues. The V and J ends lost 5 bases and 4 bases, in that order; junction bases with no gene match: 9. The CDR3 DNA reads TGTGCCAGCAGCGCAACGGGACTAAAGGCAGATACGCAGTATTTT. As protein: CASSATGLKADTQYF.